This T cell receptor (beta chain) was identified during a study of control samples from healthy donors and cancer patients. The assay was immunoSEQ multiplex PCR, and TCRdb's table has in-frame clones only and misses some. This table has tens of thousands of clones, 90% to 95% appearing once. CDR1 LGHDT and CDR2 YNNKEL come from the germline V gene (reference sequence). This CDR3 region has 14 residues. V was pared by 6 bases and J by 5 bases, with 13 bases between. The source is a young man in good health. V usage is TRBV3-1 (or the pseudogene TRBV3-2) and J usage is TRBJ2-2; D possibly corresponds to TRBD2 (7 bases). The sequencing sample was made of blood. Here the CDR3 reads CASRLRGGTGELFF. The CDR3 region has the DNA TGTGCCAGCAGGCTCAGGGGAGGGACCGGGGAGCTGTTTTTT.